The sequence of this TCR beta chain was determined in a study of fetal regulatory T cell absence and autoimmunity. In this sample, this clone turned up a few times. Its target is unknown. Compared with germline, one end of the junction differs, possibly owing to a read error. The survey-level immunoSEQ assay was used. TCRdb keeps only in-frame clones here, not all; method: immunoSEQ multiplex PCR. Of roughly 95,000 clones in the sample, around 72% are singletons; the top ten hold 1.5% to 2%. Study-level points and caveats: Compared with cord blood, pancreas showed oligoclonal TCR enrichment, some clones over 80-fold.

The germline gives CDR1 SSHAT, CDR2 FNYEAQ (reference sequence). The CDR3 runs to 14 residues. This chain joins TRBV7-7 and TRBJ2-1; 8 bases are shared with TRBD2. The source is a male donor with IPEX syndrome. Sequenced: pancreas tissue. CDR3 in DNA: TGTGCTAGCAGCTTGGGCGGGGGGTACAATGAGCAGTTCTTC. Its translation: CASSLGGGYNEQFF.